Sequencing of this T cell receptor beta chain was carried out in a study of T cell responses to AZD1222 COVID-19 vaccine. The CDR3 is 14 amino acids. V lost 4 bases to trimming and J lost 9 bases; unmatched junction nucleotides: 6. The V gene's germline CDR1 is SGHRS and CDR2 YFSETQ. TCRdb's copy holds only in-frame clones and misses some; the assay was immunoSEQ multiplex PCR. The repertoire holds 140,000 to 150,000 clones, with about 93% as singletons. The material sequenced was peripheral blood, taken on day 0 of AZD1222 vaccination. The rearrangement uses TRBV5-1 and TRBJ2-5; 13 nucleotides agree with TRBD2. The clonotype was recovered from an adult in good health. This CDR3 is CASSLGTSGEAQYF. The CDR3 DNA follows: TGCGCCAGCAGCCTGGGGACTAGCGGGGAGGCCCAGTACTTC.